This T cell receptor beta chain was retrieved from a study of CD4 T cells in relation to SARS-CoV-2 and coronaviruses. CDR1 is SGDLS and CDR2 is YYNGEE in the germline V gene. The CDR3 runs to 14 residues. The V segment lost 0 bases and the J segment 10 bases; nucleotides outside the gene matches: 4. CD4+ T cells from unexposed donors were obtained before the COVID-19 pandemic (2011-2018). After 10 to 11 days of culture, CD4+ T cells were isolated. Only in-frame clones appear in the TCRdb table, and some are missing; sequencing was by immunoSEQ multiplex PCR. The sample yields tens of thousands of clones, 76% seen once. About this clone itself: Its antigen is not known.

This TCR was recovered from a human donor in good health. The chain recombines TRBV9 with TRBJ1-2; 12 bases map to TRBD1. The sequencing sample was made of CD4+ T cells from PBMCs, cultured in vitro. The CDR3 DNA reads as TGTGCCAGCAGCGTAGCCGGGACAGGGGGCTCCTACACCTTC. It codes for CASSVAGTGGSYTF.